This TCR beta chain was obtained from a study of Graves' ophthalmopathy and Graves' hyperthyroidism. General study results and limits: Ophthalmopathy was separated from stable hyperthyroidism by a 13-signature model with over 85% sensitivity and roughly 84% specificity.

Germline V gene lookup returns CDR1 SGDLS and CDR2 YYNGEE. The germline V and J ends were trimmed by 0 bases and 4 bases, with 10 bases remaining between them. CDR3 length equals 14 residues. RNA transcripts were the template, and TCR beta CDR3 regions were amplified from them. A first-round RT-PCR used HTBI primers, followed by a second-round multiplex PCR. Each CDR3 protein is one row after TCRdb ran MiXCR on the multiplex PCR reads. The sample has fewer than 250,000 distinct CDR3 sequences; 25% to 30% are singletons. This clonotype was counted ten times or more. What it binds is not known. Among the exclusions were patients with other autoimmune diseases, uncontrolled infections, pregnancy or lactation.

What was sequenced was peripheral blood. The source is a man between 50 and 59 years old with Graves' ophthalmopathy. The chain employs TRBV9 and TRBJ1-2, with D unresolved. Written as DNA, the CDR3 is TGTGCCAGCAGCGTAGCTCCGGGCCCCTATGGCTACACCTTC. Translation: CASSVAPGPYGYTF.